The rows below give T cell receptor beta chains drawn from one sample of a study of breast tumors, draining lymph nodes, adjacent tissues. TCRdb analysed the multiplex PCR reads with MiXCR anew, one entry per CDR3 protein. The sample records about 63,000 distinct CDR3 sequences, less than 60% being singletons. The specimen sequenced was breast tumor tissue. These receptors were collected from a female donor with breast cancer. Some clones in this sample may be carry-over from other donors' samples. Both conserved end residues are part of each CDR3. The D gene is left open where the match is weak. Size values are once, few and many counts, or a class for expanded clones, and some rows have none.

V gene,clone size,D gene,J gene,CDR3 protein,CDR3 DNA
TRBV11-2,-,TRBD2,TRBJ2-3,CASSPGALAGDTDTQYF,TGTGCCAGCAGCCCGGGGGCCCTAGCGGGAGATACAGATACGCAGTATTTT
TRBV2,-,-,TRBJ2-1,CASSDQRTDNEQFF,TGTGCCAGCAGTGACCAGCGGACGGACAATGAGCAGTTCTTC
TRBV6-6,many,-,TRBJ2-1,CASSPLGGNEQFF,TGTGCCAGCAGTCCACTAGGGGGCAATGAGCAGTTCTTC
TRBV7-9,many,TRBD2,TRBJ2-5,CASSHLRAGEETQYF,TGTGCCAGCAGCCACTTACGGGCGGGGGAAGAGACCCAGTACTTC
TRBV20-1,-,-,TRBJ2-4,CSARLWDGENIQYF,TGCAGTGCTAGACTGTGGGACGGTGAAAACATTCAGTACTTC
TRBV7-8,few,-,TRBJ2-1,CASSLVLGISYNEQFF,TGTGCCAGCAGCTTAGTTCTGGGGATCTCCTACAATGAGCAGTTCTTC
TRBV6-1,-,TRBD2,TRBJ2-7,CASSHTQRRLAAGEQYF,TGTGCCAGCAGCCACACTCAAAGGAGGCTAGCGGCCGGCGAGCAGTACTTC
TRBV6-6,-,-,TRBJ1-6,CASSSTGSGSPLHF,TGTGCCAGCAGTTCAACAGGGAGCGGTTCACCCCTCCACTTT
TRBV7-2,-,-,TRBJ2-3,CASSPVGGTDTQYF,TGTGCCAGCAGCCCCGTGGGGGGCACAGATACGCAGTATTTT
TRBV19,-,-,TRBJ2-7,CASSAGTDLTYEQYF,TGTGCCAGTAGTGCAGGGACGGACCTCACCTACGAGCAGTACTTC
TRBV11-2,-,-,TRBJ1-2,CASSPQGPISGGYTF,TGTGCCAGCAGCCCGCAGGGACCAATATCTGGCGGCTACACCTTC
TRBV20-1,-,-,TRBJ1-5,CSATPGNSNQPQHF,TGCAGTGCTACCCCGGGGAATAGCAATCAGCCCCAGCATTTT
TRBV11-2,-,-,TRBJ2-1,CASRINRANEQFF,TGTGCCAGCAGAATAAACAGGGCCAATGAGCAGTTCTTC
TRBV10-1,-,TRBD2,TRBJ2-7,CASSESGTSSYEQYF,TGCGCCAGCAGTGAGTCCGGGACTAGCTCCTACGAGCAGTACTTC
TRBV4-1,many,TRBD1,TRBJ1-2,CASSPPTGDGYTF,TGCGCCAGCAGCCCACCGACAGGGGATGGCTACACCTTC
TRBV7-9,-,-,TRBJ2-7,CASSPGQLNEQYF,TGTGCCAGCAGCCCTGGACAGTTAAACGAGCAGTACTTC
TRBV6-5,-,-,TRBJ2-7,CASRYGQARGCEQYF,TGTGCCAGCAGATACGGACAAGCTCGGGGGTGCGAGCAGTACTTC
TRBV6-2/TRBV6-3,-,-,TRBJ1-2,CASSYPVGGVYEQYYGYTF,TGTGCCAGCAGTTATCCGGTGGGGGGAGTCTACGAGCAGTACTATGGCTACACCTTC
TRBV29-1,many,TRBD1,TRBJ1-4,CSVDSGYGTGDEKLFF,TGCAGCGTTGATAGCGGGTACGGGACAGGGGATGAAAAACTGTTTTTT
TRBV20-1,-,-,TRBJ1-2,CSAEGQVRGYGYTF,TGCAGTGCTGAGGGGCAGGTGCGGGGCTATGGCTACACCTTC
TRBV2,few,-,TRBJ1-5,CASSANSGQPQHF,TGTGCCAGCAGTGCTAATAGCGGTCAGCCCCAGCATTTT
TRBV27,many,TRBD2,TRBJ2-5,CASSLEFSGRKTQYF,TGTGCCAGCAGTTTGGAATTTAGCGGGAGAAAGACCCAGTACTTC
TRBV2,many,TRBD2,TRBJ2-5,CASSLAGGLETQYF,TGTGCCAGCAGCTTAGCGGGAGGACTAGAGACCCAGTACTTC
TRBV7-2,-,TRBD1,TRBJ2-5,CASSFRQGWETQYF,TGTGCCAGCAGCTTCCGACAGGGGTGGGAGACCCAGTACTTC
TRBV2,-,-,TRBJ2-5,CASSGGEGSRQPQYF,TGTGCCAGCAGTGGGGGGGAAGGGTCGCGGCAGCCCCAGTACTTC
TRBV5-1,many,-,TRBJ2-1,CASSLVNNEQFF,TGCGCCAGCAGCTTGGTTAACAATGAGCAGTTCTTC
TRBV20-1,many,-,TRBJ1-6,CSARSGRGIGSPLHF,TGCAGTGCTAGAAGCGGCAGGGGTATCGGTTCACCCCTCCACTTT
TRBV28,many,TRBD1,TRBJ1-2,CASSLSGQNYGYTF,TGTGCCAGCAGTTTATCGGGACAGAACTATGGCTACACCTTC
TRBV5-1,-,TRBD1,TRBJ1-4,CASSLDREGEKLFF,TGCGCCAGCAGCCTGGACAGGGAGGGTGAAAAACTGTTTTTT
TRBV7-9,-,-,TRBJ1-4,CASSSTGGGVEKLFF,TGTGCCAGCAGCTCTACGGGGGGAGGGGTTGAAAAACTGTTTTTT
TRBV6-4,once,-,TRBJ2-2,CASSGAGELFF,TGTGCCAGCAGTGGAGCCGGGGAGCTGTTTTTT
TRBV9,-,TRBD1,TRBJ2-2,CASTLGQGTGELFF,TGTGCCAGTACCTTGGGACAGGGCACCGGGGAGCTGTTTTTT
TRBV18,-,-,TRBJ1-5,CASSLEGRNQPQHF,TGTGCCAGCTCACTCGAAGGGAGGAATCAGCCCCAGCATTTT
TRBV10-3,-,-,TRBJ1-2,CAISEAGGAGYTF,TGTGCCATCAGTGAGGCGGGGGGGGCAGGCTACACCTTC
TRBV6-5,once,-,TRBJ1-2,CASSYSMRDGYTF,TGTGCCAGCAGTTACTCGATGCGGGATGGCTACACCTTC
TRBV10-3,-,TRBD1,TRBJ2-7,CAIRGDRGYEQYF,TGTGCCATCAGAGGGGACAGGGGGTACGAGCAGTACTTC
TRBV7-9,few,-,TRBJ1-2,CASSHGTSGYTF,TGTGCCAGCAGCCACGGGACATCTGGCTACACCTTC
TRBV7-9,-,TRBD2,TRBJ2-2,CASSSGTSGRDTGELFF,TGTGCCAGCAGCTCCGGGACTAGCGGGAGAGACACCGGGGAGCTGTTTTTT
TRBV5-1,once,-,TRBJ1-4,CASSLSSGVPNEKLFF,TGCGCCAGCAGCTTGTCTAGCGGGGTTCCTAATGAAAAACTGTTTTTT
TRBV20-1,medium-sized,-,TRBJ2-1,CSASEPSAYNEQFF,TGCAGTGCATCCGAGCCGTCCGCATACAATGAGCAGTTCTTC
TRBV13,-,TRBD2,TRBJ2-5,CASSLFIAGDNQETQYF,TGTGCCAGCAGCTTATTTATAGCGGGGGACAACCAAGAGACCCAGTACTTC
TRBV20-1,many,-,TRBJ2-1,CSASGQAAGGEKLFF,TGCAGTGCTAGCGGTCAGGCAGCGGGCGGGGAGAAGTTGTTCTTC
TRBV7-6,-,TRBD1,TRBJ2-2,CASSFRTGPGEPFF,TGTGCCAGCAGCTTTCGGACAGGTCCCGGGGAGCCGTTTTTT
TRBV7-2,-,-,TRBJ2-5,CASSHLQGPRETQYF,TGTGCCAGCAGCCACCTACAGGGCCCGCGGGAGACCCAGTACTTC
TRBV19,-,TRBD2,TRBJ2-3,CASSTKLAGGTDTQYF,TGTGCCAGTAGTACCAAACTAGCGGGGGGCACAGATACGCAGTATTTT
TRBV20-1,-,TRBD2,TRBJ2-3,CSARPSGGGTDTQYF,TGCAGTGCTAGGCCTAGCGGGGGGGGGACAGATACGCAGTATTTT
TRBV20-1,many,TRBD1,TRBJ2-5,CSARDRGYQETQYF,TGCAGTGCGCGGGACAGGGGGTACCAAGAGACCCAGTACTTC
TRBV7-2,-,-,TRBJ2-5,CASSLVVGQETQYF,TGTGCCAGCAGCTTAGTGGTTGGCCAAGAGACCCAGTACTTC
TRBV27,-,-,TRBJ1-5,CASSLWATGNQPQHF,TGTGCCAGCAGTTTATGGGCAACGGGCAATCAGCCCCAGCATTTT
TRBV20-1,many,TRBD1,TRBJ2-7,CSARDPKGQGREQYF,TGCAGTGCTAGAGATCCTAAGGGACAGGGTCGCGAGCAGTACTTC
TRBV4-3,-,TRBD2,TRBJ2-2,CASSQDPPGLAGVDPGELFF,TGCGCCAGCAGCCAAGATCCACCGGGACTAGCGGGAGTGGACCCCGGGGAGCTGTTTTTT
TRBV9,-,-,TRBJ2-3,CASSVAAPVPGEPDAQYF,TGTGCCAGCAGCGTAGCTGCTCCCGTCCCTGGGGAGCCAGATGCGCAGTATTTT
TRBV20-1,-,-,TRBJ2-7,CSASSRVREQYF,TGCAGTGCTAGTTCACGGGTGCGGGAGCAGTACTTC
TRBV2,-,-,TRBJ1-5,CASSGIGNQPQRF,TGTGCCAGCAGTGGAATAGGTAATCAGCCCCAGCGTTTT
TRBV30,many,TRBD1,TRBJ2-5,CAWAPDRGGQETQYF,TGTGCCTGGGCCCCGGACAGGGGGGGGCAAGAGACCCAGTACTTC
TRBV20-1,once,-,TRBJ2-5,CSAIRGETQYF,TGCAGTGCTATCAGGGGTGAGACCCAGTACTTC
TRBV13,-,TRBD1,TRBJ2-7,CASSFGDRGTEQYF,TGTGCCAGCAGCTTCGGAGACAGGGGGACCGAGCAGTACTTC
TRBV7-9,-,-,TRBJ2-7,CASSLNRENPGEQYF,TGTGCCAGCAGCTTGAACAGGGAGAATCCCGGCGAGCAGTACTTC
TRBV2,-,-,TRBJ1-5,CASSELPQAGNQPQHF,TGTGCCAGCAGTGAACTTCCCCAGGCAGGTAATCAGCCCCAGCATTTT